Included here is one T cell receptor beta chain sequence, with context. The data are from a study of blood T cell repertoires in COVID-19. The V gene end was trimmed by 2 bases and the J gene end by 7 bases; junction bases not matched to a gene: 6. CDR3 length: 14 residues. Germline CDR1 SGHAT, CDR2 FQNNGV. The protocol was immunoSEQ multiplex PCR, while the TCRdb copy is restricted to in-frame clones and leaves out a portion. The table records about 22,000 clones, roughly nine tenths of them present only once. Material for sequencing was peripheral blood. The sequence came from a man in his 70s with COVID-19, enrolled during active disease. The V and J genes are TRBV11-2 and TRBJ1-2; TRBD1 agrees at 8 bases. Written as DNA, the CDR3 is TGTGCCAGCAGCTTATTGGGGGGACAGGTTGGCTACACCTTC. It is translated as CASSLLGGQVGYTF. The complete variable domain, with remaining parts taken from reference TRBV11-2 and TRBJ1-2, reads EAGVAQSPRYKIIEKRQSVAFWCNPISGHATLYWYQQILGQGPKLLIQFQNNGVVDDSQLPKDRFSAERLKGVDSTLKIQPAKLEDSAVYLCASSLLGGQVGYTFGSGTRLTVV.